This T cell receptor (beta chain) was recorded in a study of CD8 T cells in Susac syndrome. An amount of RNA that ranged from roughly 0.5 to 1 ug was reverse transcribed with random hexamers. TCRdb independently ran MiXCR on the immunoSEQ multiplex PCR reads; one entry per CDR3 protein. This sample has 160,000 or so distinct CDR3 sequences, with 94% found just once. Germline V lookup: CDR1 SNHLY, CDR2 FYNNEI. The CDR3 contains 15 residues. Between the trimmed V and J ends, which lost 2 bases and 5 bases, there was a span of 13 bases. The sample consisted of CD4+ T cells from PBMCs. The source is a human donor with Susac syndrome. The V and J genes are TRBV2 and TRBJ2-1; tentatively, D is TRBD1 (5 bases). The DNA for the CDR3 is TGTGCCAGCAGTGAAAGGGGAAACGCGCACAATGAGCAGTTCTTC. This codes for CASSERGNAHNEQFF.